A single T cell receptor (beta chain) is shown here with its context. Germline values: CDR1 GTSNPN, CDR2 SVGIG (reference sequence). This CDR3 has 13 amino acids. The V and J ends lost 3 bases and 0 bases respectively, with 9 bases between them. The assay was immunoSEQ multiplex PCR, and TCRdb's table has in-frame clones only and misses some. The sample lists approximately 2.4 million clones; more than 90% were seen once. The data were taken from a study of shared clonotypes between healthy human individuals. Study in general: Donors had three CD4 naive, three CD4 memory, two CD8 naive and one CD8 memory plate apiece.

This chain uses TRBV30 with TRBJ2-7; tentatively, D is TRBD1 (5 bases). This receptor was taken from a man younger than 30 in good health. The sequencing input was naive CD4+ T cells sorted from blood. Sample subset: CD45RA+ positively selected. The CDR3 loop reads CAWSPRASYEQYF. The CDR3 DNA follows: TGTGCCTGGAGCCCCAGGGCCTCCTACGAGCAGTACTTC.